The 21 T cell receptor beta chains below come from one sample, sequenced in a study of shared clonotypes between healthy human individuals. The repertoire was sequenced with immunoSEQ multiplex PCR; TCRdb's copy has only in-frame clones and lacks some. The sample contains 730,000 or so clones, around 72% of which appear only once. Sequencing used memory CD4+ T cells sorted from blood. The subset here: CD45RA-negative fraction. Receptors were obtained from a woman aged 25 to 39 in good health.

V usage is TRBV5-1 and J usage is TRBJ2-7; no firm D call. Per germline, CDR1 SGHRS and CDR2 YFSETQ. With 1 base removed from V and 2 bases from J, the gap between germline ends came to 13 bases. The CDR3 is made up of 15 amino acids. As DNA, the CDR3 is TGCGCCAGCAGCTTGTCCGGGCTCGACGCCTACGAGCAGTACTTC. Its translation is CASSLSGLDAYEQYF.

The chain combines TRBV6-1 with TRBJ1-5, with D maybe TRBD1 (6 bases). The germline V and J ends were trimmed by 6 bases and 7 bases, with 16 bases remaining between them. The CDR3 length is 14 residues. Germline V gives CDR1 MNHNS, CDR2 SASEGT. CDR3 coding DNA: TGTGCCAGCAGAAGAGAACAGGGAATACAGCCCCAGCATTTT. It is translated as CASRREQGIQPQHF.

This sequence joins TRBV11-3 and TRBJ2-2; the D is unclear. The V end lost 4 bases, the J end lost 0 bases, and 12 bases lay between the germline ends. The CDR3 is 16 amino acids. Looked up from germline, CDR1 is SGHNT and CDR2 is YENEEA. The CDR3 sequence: CASSSAGSANTGELFF. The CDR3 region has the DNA TGTGCCAGCAGCTCTGCCGGCAGTGCGAACACCGGGGAGCTGTTTTTT. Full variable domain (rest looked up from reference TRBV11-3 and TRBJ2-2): EAGVVQSPRYKIIEKKQPVAFWCNPISGHNTLYWYLQNLGQGPELLIRYENEEAVDDSQLPKDRFSAERLKGVDSTLKIQPAELGDSAVYLCASSSAGSANTGELFFGEGSRLTVL.

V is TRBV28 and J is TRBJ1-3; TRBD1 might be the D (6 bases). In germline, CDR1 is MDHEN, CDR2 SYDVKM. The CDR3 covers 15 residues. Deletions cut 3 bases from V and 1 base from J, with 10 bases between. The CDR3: CASSLGALSGNTIYF. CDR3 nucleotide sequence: TGTGCCAGCAGTTTGGGGGCCCTATCTGGAAACACCATATATTTT.

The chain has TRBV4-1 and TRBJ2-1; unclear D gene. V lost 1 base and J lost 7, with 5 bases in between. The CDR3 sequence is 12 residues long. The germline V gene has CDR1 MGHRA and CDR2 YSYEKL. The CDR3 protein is CASSQVQNEQFF. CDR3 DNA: TGCGCCAGCAGCCAAGTCCAGAATGAGCAGTTCTTC.

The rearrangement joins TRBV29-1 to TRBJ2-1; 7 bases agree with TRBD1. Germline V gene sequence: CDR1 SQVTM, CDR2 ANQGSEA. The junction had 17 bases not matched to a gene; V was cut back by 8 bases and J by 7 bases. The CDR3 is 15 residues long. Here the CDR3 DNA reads TGCAGCTTGAAATCAGGGGACAGAGAGAAGAATGAGCAGTTCTTC. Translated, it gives CSLKSGDREKNEQFF.

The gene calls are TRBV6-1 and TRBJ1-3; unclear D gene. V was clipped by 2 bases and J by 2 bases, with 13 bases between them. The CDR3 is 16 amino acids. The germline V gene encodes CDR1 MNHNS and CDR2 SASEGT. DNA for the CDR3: TGTGCCAGCAGTGAATCTATTTGGGAAACTGGAAACACCATATATTTT. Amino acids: CASSESIWETGNTIYF.

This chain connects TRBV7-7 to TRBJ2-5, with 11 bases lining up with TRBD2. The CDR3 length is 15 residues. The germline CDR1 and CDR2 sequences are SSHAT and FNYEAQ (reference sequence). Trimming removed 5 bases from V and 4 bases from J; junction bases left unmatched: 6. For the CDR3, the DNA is TGTGCCAGCAGCCAACTAGCGGGAGAGGGAGAGACCCAGTACTTC. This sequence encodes CASSQLAGEGETQYF.

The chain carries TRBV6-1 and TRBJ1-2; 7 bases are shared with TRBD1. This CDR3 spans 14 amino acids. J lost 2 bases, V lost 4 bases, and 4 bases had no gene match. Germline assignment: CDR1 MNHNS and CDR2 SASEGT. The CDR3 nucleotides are TGTGCCAGCAGTGTGGTGGACAGGAACTATGGCTACACCTTC. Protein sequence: CASSVVDRNYGYTF.

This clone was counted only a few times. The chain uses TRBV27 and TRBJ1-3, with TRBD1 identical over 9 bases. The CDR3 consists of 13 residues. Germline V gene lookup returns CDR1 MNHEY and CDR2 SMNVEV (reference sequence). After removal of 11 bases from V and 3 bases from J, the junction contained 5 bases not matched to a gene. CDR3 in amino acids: CASNRGHGNTIYF. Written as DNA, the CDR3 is TGTGCCTCCAACAGGGGGCATGGAAACACCATATATTTT.

The CDR3 sequence: CASSDSAGGPGANVLTF. Here the CDR3 DNA reads TGTGCCAGCAGTGACTCAGCGGGAGGGCCTGGGGCCAACGTCCTGACTTTC. The chain is built from TRBV6-4 and TRBJ2-6; 10 positions agree with TRBD2. The CDR3 is 17 residues long. Germline V gene lookup returns CDR1 MRHNA and CDR2 SNTAGT. Trimming removed 0 bases from V and 2 bases from J; junction bases left unmatched: 1.

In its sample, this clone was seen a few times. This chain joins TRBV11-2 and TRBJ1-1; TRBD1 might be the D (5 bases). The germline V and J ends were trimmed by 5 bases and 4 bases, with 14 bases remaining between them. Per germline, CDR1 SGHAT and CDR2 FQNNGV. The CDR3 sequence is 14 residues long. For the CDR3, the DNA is TGTGCCAGCAGCGCCCGGGTGGGGGTCACTGAAGCTTTCTTT. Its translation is CASSARVGVTEAFF. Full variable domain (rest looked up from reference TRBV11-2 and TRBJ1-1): EAGVAQSPRYKIIEKRQSVAFWCNPISGHATLYWYQQILGQGPKLLIQFQNNGVVDDSQLPKDRFSAERLKGVDSTLKIQPAKLEDSAVYLCASSARVGVTEAFFGQGTRLTVV.

In DNA, the CDR3 is TGTGCCAGCAGACGACTAGTCGGGCTAAACGAGCAGTACTTC. It translates to CASRRLVGLNEQYF. The genes are TRBV27 and TRBJ2-7; TRBD2 is a possible D gene (6 bases). Germline V lookup: CDR1 MNHEY, CDR2 SMNVEV (reference sequence). Trimming cost V 6 bases and J 5 bases, with 17 bases left between them. The CDR3 has 14 residues.

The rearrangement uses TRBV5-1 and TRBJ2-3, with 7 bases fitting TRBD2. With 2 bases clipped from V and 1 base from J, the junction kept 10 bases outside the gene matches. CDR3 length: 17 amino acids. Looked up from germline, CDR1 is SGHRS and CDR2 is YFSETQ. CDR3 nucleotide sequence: TGCGCCAGCAGCTTACCTCAAAGCGGGGACGGCACAGATACGCAGTATTTT. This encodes CASSLPQSGDGTDTQYF.

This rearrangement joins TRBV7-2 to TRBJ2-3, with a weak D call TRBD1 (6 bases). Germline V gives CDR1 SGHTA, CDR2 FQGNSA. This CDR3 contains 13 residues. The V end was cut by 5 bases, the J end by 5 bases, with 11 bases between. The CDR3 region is CASSDTRGDTQYF. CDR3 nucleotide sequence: TGTGCCAGCAGCGACACCAGGGGAGATACGCAGTATTTT.

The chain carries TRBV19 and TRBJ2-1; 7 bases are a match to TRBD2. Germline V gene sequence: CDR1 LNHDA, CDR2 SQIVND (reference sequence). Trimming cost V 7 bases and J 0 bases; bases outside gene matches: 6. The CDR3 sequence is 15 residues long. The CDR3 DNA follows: TGTGCCAGTAATTGGGGCGGGAGCTCCTACAATGAGCAGTTCTTC. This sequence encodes CASNWGGSSYNEQFF.

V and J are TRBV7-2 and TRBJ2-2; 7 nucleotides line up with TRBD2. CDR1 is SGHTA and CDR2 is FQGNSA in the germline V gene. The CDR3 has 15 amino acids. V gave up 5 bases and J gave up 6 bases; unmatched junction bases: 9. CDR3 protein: CASSQTSTQAGELFF. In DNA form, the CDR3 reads TGTGCCAGCAGCCAGACTAGCACGCAAGCCGGGGAGCTGTTTTTT.

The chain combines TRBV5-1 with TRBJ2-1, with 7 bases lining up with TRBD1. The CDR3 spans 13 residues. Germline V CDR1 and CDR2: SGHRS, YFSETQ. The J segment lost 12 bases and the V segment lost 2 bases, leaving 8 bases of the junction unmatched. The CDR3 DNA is TGCGCCAGCAGCTTCAGACAGGGTTCAGGGCAGTTCTTC. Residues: CASSFRQGSGQFF. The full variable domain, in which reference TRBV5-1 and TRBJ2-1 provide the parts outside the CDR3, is KAGVTQTPRYLIKTRGQQVTLSCSPISGHRSVSWYQQTPGQGLQFLFEYFSETQRNKGNFPGRFSGRQFSNSRSEMNVSTLELGDSALYLCASSFRQGSGQFFGPGTRLTVL.

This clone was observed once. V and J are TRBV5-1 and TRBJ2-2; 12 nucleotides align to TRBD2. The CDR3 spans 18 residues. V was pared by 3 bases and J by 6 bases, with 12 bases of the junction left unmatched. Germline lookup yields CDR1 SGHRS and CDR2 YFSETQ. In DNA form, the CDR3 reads TGCGCCAGCAGCTCGACGACGCTAGCGGGAGGGCTCGCCGGGGAGCTGTTTTTT. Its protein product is CASSSTTLAGGLAGELFF.

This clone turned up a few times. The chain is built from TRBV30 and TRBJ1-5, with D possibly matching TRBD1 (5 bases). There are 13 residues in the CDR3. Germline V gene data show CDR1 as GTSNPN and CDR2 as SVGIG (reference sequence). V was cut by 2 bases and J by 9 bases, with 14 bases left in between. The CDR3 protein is CAWSRLSGGPQHF. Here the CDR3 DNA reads TGTGCCTGGAGTAGATTATCGGGGGGGCCCCAGCATTTT.

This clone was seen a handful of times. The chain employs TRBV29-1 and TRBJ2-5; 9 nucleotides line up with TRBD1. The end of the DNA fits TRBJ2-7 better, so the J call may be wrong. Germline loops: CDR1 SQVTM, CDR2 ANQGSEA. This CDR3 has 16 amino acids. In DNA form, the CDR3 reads TGCAGCGTTGCGGGAACAGGGGGCACTGGGGCCTACGAGCAGTACTTC. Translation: CSVAGTGGTGAYEQYF.